This T cell receptor (beta chain) was found in a study of Tregs in tolerant kidney transplant recipients. Study outcomes and limitations: Biological reproducibility was not directly addressed in this study.

Unstimulated Tregs (CD4+CD25+CD127-) and CD4+CD25- non-Tregs were sorted from PBMCs. The data were produced by immunoSEQ multiplex PCR, yet TCRdb's version contains in-frame clones alone and is incomplete. Of some 240,000 clones listed, roughly 80% are singletons. Per germline, CDR1 SNHLY and CDR2 FYNNEI. This CDR3 comprises 15 residues. Trimming took 3 bases from V and 7 from J; bases not matched to a gene: 6. As concerns this clone: What it binds is unknown.

The source material was CD4+ T cells from blood. The sequence was obtained from a human donor in good health. V and J are TRBV2 and TRBJ1-6; TRBD1 matches at 7 bases. The CDR3 nucleotides read TGTGCCAGCAGTGAGGAGAGGGGGCCGAATTCACCCCTCCACTTT. It encodes CASSEERGPNSPLHF.